The source of this TCR beta chain is a study of neoadjuvant anti-PD-1 for oral cavity cancer. At the level of the study: Patients without progression got a fourth dose around day 43. General study results and limits: TCR analyses covered only a few patients per response group.

Points on this clone: Its antigen is still unknown.

Cohort: HPV-negative, locally advanced oral cavity squamous cell carcinoma patients. TCRdb's table, derived via immunoSEQ multiplex PCR, lists solely in-frame clones and lacks some. The sample lists approximately 67,000 clones, around 88% occurring once. Trimming removed 3 bases at V and 14 bases at J, with 16 bases between. Germline CDR1 SGHAT, CDR2 FQDESV (reference sequence). The CDR3 sequence is 12 residues long. This TCR derives from a person between 40 and 80 years old with oral cavity squamous cell carcinoma. Source: PBMCs, taken before nivolumab (anti-PD-1) treatment. V and J are TRBV11-1 and TRBJ1-1; D is unclear. The CDR3 bases are TGTGCCAGCAGCTTGGGAGACCCCCTTAGGTTCTTT. The encoded protein is CASSLGDPLRFF.